One and the same sample provided the 11 T cell receptor beta chains below, sequenced in a study of CD8 T cells in ankylosing spondylitis. For these TCRs, the target antigens are not known. The study's findings and limits: Seemingly characteristic of ankylosing spondylitis blood was a TCR beta motif consisting of about 8 highly homologous variants.

TCRdb called the 5' RACE reads again in MiXCR, with one record for every CDR3 protein. Of about 450,000 distinct CDR3 sequences detected, 25% to 30% appear once; the ten largest clones hold roughly 0.8%. Sequences were obtained from blood, either unsorted or a sorted T cell fraction (not recorded which). These receptor sequences come from a male donor with ankylosing spondylitis.

V is TRBV5-1 and J is TRBJ2-5; TRBD2 is a possible D gene (6 bases). The length of the CDR3 is 13 residues. Per the germline V gene, CDR1 is SGHRS and CDR2 is YFSETQ. Trimming took off 4 bases at V and 5 bases at J, with 12 bases between the two ends. This chain's CDR3 is CASSPDGRETQYF. The CDR3 nucleotides read TGCGCCAGCAGCCCGGATGGGAGGGAGACCCAGTACTTC.

This chain joins TRBV7-9 and TRBJ2-1; possible D gene TRBD2, 5 bases. The germline CDR1 and CDR2 sequences are SEHNR and FQNEAQ (reference sequence). Trimming shortened V by 1 base and J by 0 bases, and 10 bases separated the two germline ends. The CDR3 has 16 residues. The CDR3 sequence: CASSLGRWPSYNEQFF. Here the CDR3 DNA reads TGTGCCAGCAGCTTAGGGAGGTGGCCCTCCTACAATGAGCAGTTCTTC.

The rearrangement links TRBV20-1 to TRBJ1-5; D is unclear. This CDR3 contains 17 residues. V lost 4 bases and J lost 3, with 22 bases in between. Germline V gives CDR1 DFQATT, CDR2 SNEGSKA (reference sequence). The CDR3 DNA sequence: TGCAGTGCTAAGGGTATGGTTTTTTCAACTTTCAATCAGCCCCAGCATTTT. Encoded protein: CSAKGMVFSTFNQPQHF.

CDR3 DNA: TGCAGTGCACAACCGAGGATCTATGGCTACACCTTC. Protein sequence: CSAQPRIYGYTF. The J gene is TRBJ1-2, the V gene TRBV20-1, with D unclear. The CDR3 covers 12 residues. Trimming left V 6 bases short and J 4 bases short, with 12 bases between. Germline V gives CDR1 DFQATT, CDR2 SNEGSKA (reference sequence).

The chain recombines TRBV11-2 with TRBJ2-3; 13 bases align to TRBD2. After removal of 8 bases from V and 5 bases from J, the junction contained 7 bases not matched to a gene. The length of the CDR3 is 15 residues. The germline V gene has CDR1 SGHAT and CDR2 FQNNGV. The CDR3 sequence: CASGRTSGSVDTQYF. CDR3 coding DNA: TGTGCCAGCGGCAGGACTAGCGGGAGTGTAGATACGCAGTATTTT. The whole variable domain, remainder taken from reference TRBV11-2 and TRBJ2-3, is EAGVAQSPRYKIIEKRQSVAFWCNPISGHATLYWYQQILGQGPKLLIQFQNNGVVDDSQLPKDRFSAERLKGVDSTLKIQPAKLEDSAVYLCASGRTSGSVDTQYFGPGTRLTVL.

This clonotype was observed a few times. This chain connects TRBV20-1 to TRBJ2-2, with D perhaps matching TRBD1 (6 bases). V gave up 3 bases and J gave up 4 bases, with 12 bases separating them. Germline CDR1 DFQATT, CDR2 SNEGSKA (reference sequence). The CDR3 is 14 amino acids. CDR3 DNA: TGCAGTGCTAGTAACAGGGCCAGCACCGGGGAGCTGTTTTTT. Residues: CSASNRASTGELFF.

The chain employs TRBV20-1 and TRBJ2-5, with 7 bases lining up with TRBD2. CDR1 is DFQATT, CDR2 SNEGSKA, per germline (reference sequence). Trimming removed 3 bases from V and 2 bases from J; junction bases left unmatched: 9. The CDR3 is made up of 15 amino acids. CDR3 sequence reads: CSASERDYFQETQYF. DNA for the CDR3: TGCAGTGCTAGTGAAAGGGACTACTTTCAAGAGACCCAGTACTTC.

The chain is built from TRBV5-4 and TRBJ2-5; 7 bases fit TRBD1. V lost 2 bases to trimming and J lost 4 bases; unmatched junction nucleotides: 8. The CDR3 length is 15 residues. Germline CDR1 reads SGHNT; CDR2 reads YYREEE (reference sequence). In nucleotides, the CDR3 is TGTGCCAGCAGCTTCCGGGACAGTCCTCGAGAGACCCAGTACTTC. The encoded protein is CASSFRDSPRETQYF.

The V gene is TRBV7-2, the J gene TRBJ1-5, with D possibly matching TRBD1 (5 bases). V dropped 5 bases and J dropped 3 bases, with 20 bases sitting between them. The CDR3 runs 17 residues. The germline gives CDR1 SGHTA, CDR2 FQGNSA. In DNA, the CDR3 is TGTGCCAGCAGCCAGAGGGCCGCCGACAGCCTCAATCAGCCCCAGCATTTT. It encodes CASSQRAADSLNQPQHF.

This chain links TRBV5-1 with TRBJ1-3; the D gene is possibly TRBD1 (6 bases). This CDR3 has 14 amino acids. Per the germline V gene, CDR1 is SGHRS and CDR2 is YFSETQ. The V gene lost 4 bases and the J gene lost 2 bases, with 10 bases spanning the gap. In nucleotides, the CDR3 is TGCGCCAGCAGCCCCGGGACAACTGGAAACACCATATATTTT. The encoded protein is CASSPGTTGNTIYF.

This clonotype showed up just once. V gene TRBV5-1 combines with J gene TRBJ1-1; TRBD1 is a possible D gene (5 bases). CDR1 and CDR2 (germline): SGHRS, YFSETQ. Trimming took 3 bases from V and 1 from J, leaving 13 bases between them. The CDR3 has 15 residues. This CDR3 reads CASSSQGSQNTEAFF. DNA of the CDR3: TGCGCCAGCAGCTCCCAGGGTAGCCAGAACACTGAAGCTTTCTTT.